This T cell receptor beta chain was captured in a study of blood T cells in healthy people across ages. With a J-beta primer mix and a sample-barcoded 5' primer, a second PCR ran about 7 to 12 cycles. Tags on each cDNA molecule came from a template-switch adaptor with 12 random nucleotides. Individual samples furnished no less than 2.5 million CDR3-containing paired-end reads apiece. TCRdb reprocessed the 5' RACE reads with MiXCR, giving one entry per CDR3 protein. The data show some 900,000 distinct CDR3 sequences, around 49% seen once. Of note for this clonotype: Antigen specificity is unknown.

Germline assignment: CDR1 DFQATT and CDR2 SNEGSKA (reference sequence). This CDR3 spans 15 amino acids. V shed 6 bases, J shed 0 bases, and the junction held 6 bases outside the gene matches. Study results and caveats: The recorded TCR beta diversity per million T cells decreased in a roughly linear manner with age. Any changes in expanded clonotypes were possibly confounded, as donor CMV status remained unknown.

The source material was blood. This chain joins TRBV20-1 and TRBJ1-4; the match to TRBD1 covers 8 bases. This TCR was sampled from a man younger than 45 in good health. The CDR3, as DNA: TGCAGTGCCCAGGACAGGGCTACAACTAATGAAAAACTGTTTTTT. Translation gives CSAQDRATTNEKLFF.